Presented here are 23 T cell receptor beta chains from one specimen sequenced in a study of cytomegalovirus exposure and HLA in healthy donors. With 60 Vbeta and 13 Jbeta primers, the PCR was carried out. Assay used: immunoSEQ multiplex PCR; TCRdb lists only in-frame clones, some missing. This sample yields roughly 180,000 clones, of which under 80% are seen a single time; about 12% belongs to the top ten. Specimen: PBMCs. These receptors were taken from a woman aged 45-65 years in good health and CMV-seropositive.

V and J are TRBV13 and TRBJ1-2, with D possibly TRBD1 on 5 matching bases. CDR1 PRHDT and CDR2 FYEKMQ come from the germline V gene (reference sequence). This CDR3 is 15 amino acids long. Trimming took off 5 bases at V and 2 bases at J, with 15 bases between the two ends. The CDR3 is CASSPGRQMNYGYTF. The CDR3 DNA reads TGTGCCAGCAGCCCCGGGAGACAGATGAACTATGGCTACACCTTC.

The chain recombines TRBV9 with TRBJ1-1; TRBD1 aligns across 7 bases. V lost 0 bases, J lost 7 bases, and 6 bases stayed unmatched. The CDR3 runs to 14 residues. Per the germline V gene, CDR1 is SGDLS and CDR2 is YYNGEE. CDR3 coding DNA: TGTGCCAGCAGCGTAGCGACAGGGCCGTTTGAAGCTTTCTTT. Its protein is CASSVATGPFEAFF.

This chain joins TRBV7-3 and TRBJ1-6; 8 bases are shared with TRBD1. Looked up from germline, CDR1 is SGHTA and CDR2 is FQGTGA. The CDR3 consists of 14 residues. V lost 4 bases to trimming and J lost 9 bases; unmatched junction nucleotides: 5. CDR3 in DNA: TGTGCCAGCAGCTCCACAGGGGGTACTTCACCCCTCCACTTT. Translated: CASSSTGGTSPLHF.

The sample holds a few counts of this clone. The chain recombines TRBV30 with TRBJ2-1; 8 nucleotides align to TRBD1. This CDR3 is 14 amino acids long. The V gene's germline CDR1 is GTSNPN and CDR2 SVGIG (reference sequence). With 0 bases clipped from V and 7 bases from J, the junction kept 5 bases outside the gene matches. CDR3 DNA: TGTGCCTGGAGTGTAAGCAGGGGGCGAAATGAGCAGTTCTTC. Protein sequence: CAWSVSRGRNEQFF.

V is TRBV6-1 and J is TRBJ2-2; 8 bases map to TRBD2. The germline V gene has CDR1 MNHNS and CDR2 SASEGT. V lost 2 bases and J lost 4; bases outside the gene matches: 6. The CDR3 has 16 amino acids. The CDR3 region has the DNA TGTGCCAGCAGTGAAAGAGGGACTAGACCCACCGGGGAGCTGTTTTTT. It codes for CASSERGTRPTGELFF.

This clone was detected only once. The chain is built from TRBV4-1 and TRBJ1-1; D is possibly TRBD1 (6 bases). The CDR3 is made up of 15 amino acids. Trimming removed 0 bases from V and 4 bases from J, with 12 bases in between. The germline gives CDR1 MGHRA, CDR2 YSYEKL. CDR3 residues: CASSQDQGYSTEAFF. The CDR3 DNA is TGCGCCAGCAGCCAAGATCAGGGGTATAGCACTGAAGCTTTCTTT.

The chain has TRBV30 and TRBJ1-1, with D maybe TRBD1 (5 bases). CDR1 and CDR2 (germline): GTSNPN, SVGIG (reference sequence). Trimming took 1 base from V and 7 from J, leaving 16 bases between them. This CDR3 spans 14 amino acids. As DNA, the CDR3 is TGTGCCTGGAGTGGGGAGGGGAGGAGAGGTGAAGCTTTCTTT. It is translated as CAWSGEGRRGEAFF. Combining the CDR3 with reference TRBV30 and TRBJ1-1 gives the whole variable domain SQTIHQWPATLVQPVGSPLSLECTVEGTSNPNLYWYRQAAGRGLQLLFYSVGIGQISSEVPQNLSASRPQDRQFILSSKKLLLSDSGFYLCAWSGEGRRGEAFFGQGTRLTVV.

V is TRBV2 and J is TRBJ1-2; no clear D. Germline-derived CDR1 and CDR2 are SNHLY and FYNNEI. This CDR3 contains 13 residues. V gave up 6 bases and J gave up 8 bases, with 16 bases separating them. CDR3 coding DNA: TGTGCCAGCAGCGGGAAAGAGGGAACAGGCTACACCTTC. It specifies CASSGKEGTGYTF.

The chain employs TRBV11-1 and TRBJ2-2; 8 bases map to TRBD2. Germline CDR1 and CDR2: SGHAT and FQDESV (reference sequence). With 4 bases clipped from V and 5 bases from J, the junction kept 9 bases outside the gene matches. The CDR3 loop spans 16 amino acids. This chain's CDR3 is CASSSHGTRKTGELFF. DNA of the CDR3: TGTGCCAGCAGCTCCCACGGGACTAGAAAAACCGGGGAGCTGTTTTTT. Supplemented by reference TRBV11-1 and TRBJ2-2, the full variable domain reads EAEVAQSPRYKITEKSQAVAFWCDPISGHATLYWYRQILGQGPELLVQFQDESVVDDSQLPKDRFSAERLKGVDSTLKIQPAELGDSAMYLCASSSHGTRKTGELFFGEGSRLTVL.

The CDR3 reads CASSRRGISNQPQHF. The CDR3 DNA reads as TGTGCCAGTAGTAGGCGGGGTATAAGCAATCAGCCCCAGCATTTT. V usage is TRBV19 and J usage is TRBJ1-5; D ambiguous. Germline V gene lookup returns CDR1 LNHDA and CDR2 SQIVND (reference sequence). V lost 4 bases to trimming and J lost 1 base, with 11 bases between them. The CDR3 runs to 15 residues.

The chain carries TRBV2 and TRBJ2-3; TRBD1 might be the D (6 bases). The CDR3 runs 14 residues. CDR1 is SNHLY and CDR2 is FYNNEI in the germline V gene. V dropped 5 bases and J dropped 2 bases, with 11 bases sitting between them. CDR3 loop: CASSPDRSTDTQYF. CDR3 bases: TGTGCCAGCAGTCCGGACAGATCCACAGATACGCAGTATTTT.

The chain has TRBV2 and TRBJ2-7; tentatively, D is TRBD2 (6 bases). From germline, CDR1 is SNHLY and CDR2 FYNNEI. Trimming took 4 bases from V and 7 from J, leaving 14 bases between them. The length of the CDR3 is 13 residues. The CDR3, as DNA: TGTGCCAGCAGTGTTGGAGGGGCGGGAGAGCAGTACTTC. Translation: CASSVGGAGEQYF.

The V call is TRBV15, the J call TRBJ1-5; D is perhaps TRBD1 (6 bases). The CDR3 contains 16 residues. V gave up 0 bases and J gave up 7 bases, with 16 bases separating them. CDR1 is LNHNV, CDR2 YYDKDF, per germline (reference sequence). The CDR3 DNA reads as TGTGCCACCAGCAGAGATCGAACAGGGTGGGAGCAGCCCCAGCATTTT. This sequence encodes CATSRDRTGWEQPQHF. Combining the CDR3 with reference TRBV15 and TRBJ1-5 gives the whole variable domain DAMVIQNPRYQVTQFGKPVTLSCSQTLNHNVMYWYQQKSSQAPKLLFHYYDKDFNNEADTPDNFQSRRPNTSFCFLDIRSPGLGDTAMYLCATSRDRTGWEQPQHFGDGTRLSIL.

This chain connects TRBV5-1 to TRBJ2-3, with 8 bases fitting TRBD2. V lost 6 bases to trimming and J lost 2 bases; unmatched junction nucleotides: 2. The CDR3 length is 13 residues. Per the germline V gene, CDR1 is SGHRS and CDR2 is YFSETQ. The CDR3 is CASMGLVTDTQYF. CDR3 coding DNA: TGCGCCAGCATGGGACTAGTCACAGATACGCAGTATTTT.

The J gene is TRBJ2-2, the V gene TRBV5-5; 8 positions agree with TRBD2. With V trimmed by 5 bases and J by 0 bases, 9 bases remained unmatched. There are 17 residues in the CDR3. Germline V gene data show CDR1 as SGHKS and CDR2 as YYEKEE (reference sequence). CDR3 nucleotides: TGTGCCAGCAGTCGAACCCTTAGCGGGGCGAACACCGGGGAGCTGTTTTTT. Its translation: CASSRTLSGANTGELFF.

This clone was counted a few times. This sequence joins TRBV15 and TRBJ2-4; 7 nucleotides match TRBD1. From germline, CDR1 is LNHNV and CDR2 YYDKDF (reference sequence). The trim removed 5 bases at V and 5 bases at J, leaving 18 bases unmatched. CDR3 length equals 18 residues. CDR3 loop: CATSAPGQLNEGQNIQYF. CDR3 sequence (DNA): TGTGCCACCAGCGCCCCGGGACAGCTAAACGAGGGCCAAAACATTCAGTACTTC.

A single count supports this clone. The chain is built from TRBV7-9 and TRBJ2-7; D possibly corresponds to TRBD1 (6 bases). Trimming removed 1 base from V and 2 bases from J, with 12 bases in between. The CDR3 length is 15 residues. The germline gives CDR1 SEHNR, CDR2 FQNEAQ (reference sequence). CDR3 DNA sequence: TGTGCCAGCAGCTTAGAGGCAGGGGAAACCTACGAGCAGTACTTC. Protein sequence: CASSLEAGETYEQYF. Supplemented by reference TRBV7-9 and TRBJ2-7, the full variable domain reads DTGVSQNPRHKITKRGQNVTFRCDPISEHNRLYWYRQTLGQGPEFLTYFQNEAQLEKSRLLSDRFSAERPKGSFSTLEIQRTEQGDSAMYLCASSLEAGETYEQYFGPGTRLTVT.

The chain uses TRBV6-6 and TRBJ2-1, with TRBD1 matching over 8 bases. CDR3 size: 14 residues. The germline CDR1 and CDR2 sequences are MNHNY and SVGAGI (reference sequence). With 2 bases clipped from V and 7 bases from J, the junction kept 4 bases outside the gene matches. The CDR3 DNA reads as TGTGCCAGCAGTTACCAGGACAGGGTAAATGAGCAGTTCTTC. Its translation is CASSYQDRVNEQFF.

The chain is built from TRBV6-5 and TRBJ1-1; D is uncertain. Germline assignment: CDR1 MNHEY and CDR2 SVGAGI. V was pared by 0 bases and J by 3 bases, with 5 bases between. This CDR3 spans 13 amino acids. The CDR3 is CASSYSFDTEAFF. In DNA form, the CDR3 reads TGTGCCAGCAGTTACTCGTTCGACACTGAAGCTTTCTTT.

The chain employs TRBV7-2 and TRBJ2-3; the D gene is possibly TRBD1 (6 bases). CDR3 length: 13 residues. The V gene lost 4 bases and the J gene lost 5 bases, with 10 bases spanning the gap. Looked up from germline, CDR1 is SGHTA and CDR2 is FQGNSA. The DNA for the CDR3 is TGTGCCAGCAGCTCCCAGGGGCAAGATACGCAGTATTTT. It codes for CASSSQGQDTQYF.

This chain connects TRBV5-1 to TRBJ2-7; D is unclear. Germline V gene sequence: CDR1 SGHRS, CDR2 YFSETQ. The CDR3 consists of 13 residues. V lost 0 bases and J 3 bases, leaving 7 bases between the germline ends. The CDR3 here is CASSLVSGYEQYF. CDR3 sequence (DNA): TGCGCCAGCAGCTTGGTATCGGGCTACGAGCAGTACTTC.

A word on this clone: Other DNA sequences within the sample encode an identical CDR3. This chain links TRBV2 with TRBJ1-2; TRBD1 aligns across 9 bases. The CDR3 consists of 15 residues. Germline V gene lookup returns CDR1 SNHLY and CDR2 FYNNEI. Trimming removed 6 bases from V and 8 bases from J; junction bases left unmatched: 13. Written as DNA, the CDR3 is TGTGCCAGCAGCCCACCTGAACAGGGGGCGCGGGGCTACACCTTC. Translating gives CASSPPEQGARGYTF.

The chain carries TRBV27 and TRBJ2-1; 11 bases agree with TRBD2. V shed 1 base and J 8 bases; nucleotides not matched to a gene: 10. Per the germline V gene, CDR1 is MNHEY and CDR2 is SMNVEV (reference sequence). CDR3 length equals 17 residues. CDR3 DNA sequence: TGTGCCAGCAGTTTATATTCTCCGACTAGCGGGGTGGATGAGCAGTTCTTC. This translates into CASSLYSPTSGVDEQFF.